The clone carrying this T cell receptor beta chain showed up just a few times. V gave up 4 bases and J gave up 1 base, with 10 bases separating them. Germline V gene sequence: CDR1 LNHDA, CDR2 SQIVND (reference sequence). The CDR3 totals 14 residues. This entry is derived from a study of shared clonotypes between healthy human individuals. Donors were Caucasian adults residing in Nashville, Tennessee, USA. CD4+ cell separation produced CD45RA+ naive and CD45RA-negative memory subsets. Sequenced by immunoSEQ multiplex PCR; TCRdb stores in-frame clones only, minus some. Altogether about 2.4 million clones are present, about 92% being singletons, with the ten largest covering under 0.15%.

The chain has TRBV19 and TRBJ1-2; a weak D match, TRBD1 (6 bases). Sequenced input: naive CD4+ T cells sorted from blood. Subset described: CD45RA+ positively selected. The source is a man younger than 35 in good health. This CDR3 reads CASSNGQSNYGYTF. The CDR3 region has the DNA TGTGCCAGTAGTAACGGACAGAGTAACTATGGCTACACCTTC.